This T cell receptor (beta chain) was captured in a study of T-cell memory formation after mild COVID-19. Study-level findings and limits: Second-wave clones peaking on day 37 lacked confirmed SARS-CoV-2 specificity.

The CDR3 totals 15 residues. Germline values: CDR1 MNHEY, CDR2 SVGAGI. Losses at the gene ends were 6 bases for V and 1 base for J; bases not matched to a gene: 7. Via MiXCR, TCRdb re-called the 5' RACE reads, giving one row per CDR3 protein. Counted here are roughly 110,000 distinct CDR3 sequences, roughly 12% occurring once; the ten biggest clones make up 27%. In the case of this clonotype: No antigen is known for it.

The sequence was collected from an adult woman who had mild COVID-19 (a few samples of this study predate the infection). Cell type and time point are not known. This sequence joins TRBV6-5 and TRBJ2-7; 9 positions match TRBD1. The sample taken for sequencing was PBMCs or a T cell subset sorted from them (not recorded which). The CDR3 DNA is TGTGCCAGCAGCCCCGACAGGGGGATTTCCTACGAGCAGTACTTC. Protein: CASSPDRGISYEQYF.